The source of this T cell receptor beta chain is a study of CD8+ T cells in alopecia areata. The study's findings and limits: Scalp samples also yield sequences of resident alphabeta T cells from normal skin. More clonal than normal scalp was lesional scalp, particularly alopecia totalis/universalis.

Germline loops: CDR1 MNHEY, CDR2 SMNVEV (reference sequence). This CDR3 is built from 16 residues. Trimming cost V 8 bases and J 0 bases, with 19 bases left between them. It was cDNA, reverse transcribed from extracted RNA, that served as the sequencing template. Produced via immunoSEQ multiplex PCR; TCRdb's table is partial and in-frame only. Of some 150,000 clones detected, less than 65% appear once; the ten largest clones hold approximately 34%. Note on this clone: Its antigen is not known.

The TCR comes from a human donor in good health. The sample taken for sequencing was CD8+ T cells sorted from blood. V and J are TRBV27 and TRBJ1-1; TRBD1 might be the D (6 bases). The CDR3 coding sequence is TGTGCCAGCGTACCTCTCGGGGGACAAATGAACACTGAAGCTTTCTTT. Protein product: CASVPLGGQMNTEAFF.